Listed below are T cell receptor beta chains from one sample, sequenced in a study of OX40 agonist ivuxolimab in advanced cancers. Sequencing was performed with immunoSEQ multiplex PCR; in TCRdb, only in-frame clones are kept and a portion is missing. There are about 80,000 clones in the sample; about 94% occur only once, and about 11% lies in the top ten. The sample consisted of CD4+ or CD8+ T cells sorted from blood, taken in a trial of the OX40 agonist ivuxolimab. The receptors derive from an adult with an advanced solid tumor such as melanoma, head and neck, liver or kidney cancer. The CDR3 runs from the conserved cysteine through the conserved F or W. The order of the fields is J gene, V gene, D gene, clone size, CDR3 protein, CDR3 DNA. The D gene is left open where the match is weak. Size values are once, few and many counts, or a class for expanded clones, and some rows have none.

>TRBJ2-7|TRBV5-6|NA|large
CASSSKAYEQYF
TGTGCCAGCAGCTCCAAGGCCTACGAGCAGTACTTC
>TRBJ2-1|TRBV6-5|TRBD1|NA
CASSFGTGSYNEQFF
TGTGCCAGCAGTTTCGGGACAGGCTCCTACAATGAGCAGTTCTTC
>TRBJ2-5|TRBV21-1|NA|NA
CASRRSSGRACETQYF
TGTGCCAGCAGGCGGTCTAGCGGGAGGGCCTGTGAGACCCAGTACTTC
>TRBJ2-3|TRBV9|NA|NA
CASSAEGGADTDTQYF
TGTGCCAGCAGCGCGGAGGGGGGTGCGGACACAGATACGCAGTATTTT
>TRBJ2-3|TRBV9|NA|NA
CASSVEGNPFTDTQYF
TGTGCCAGCAGCGTAGAAGGCAACCCTTTCACTGATACGCAGTATTTT
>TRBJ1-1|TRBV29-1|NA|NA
CSVDRRNTEAFF
TGCAGCGTTGATCGTAGAAACACTGAAGCTTTCTTT
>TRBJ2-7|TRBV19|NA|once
CASSISGRVGYEQYF
TGTGCCAGTAGTATCTCAGGCAGGGTGGGCTACGAGCAGTACTTC
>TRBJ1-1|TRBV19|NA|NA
CASSIKVWVMNTEAFF
TGTGCCAGTAGTATTAAGGTTTGGGTCATGAACACTGAAGCTTTCTTT
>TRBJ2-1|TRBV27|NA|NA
CASSLYRYNEQFF
TGTGCCAGCTCGTTATATAGGTACAATGAGCAGTTCTTC
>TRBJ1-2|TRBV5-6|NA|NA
CASSSSQDPYGYTF
TGTGCCAGCAGCTCCTCGCAGGACCCCTATGGCTACACCTTC
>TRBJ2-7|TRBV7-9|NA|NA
CASSLNSPWEGGTYEQYF
TGTGCCAGCAGCTTAAACTCTCCATGGGAGGGGGGAACCTACGAGCAGTACTTC
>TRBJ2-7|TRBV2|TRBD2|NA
CASRGLVRSYEQYF
TGTGCCAGCAGAGGACTAGTAAGGTCCTACGAGCAGTACTTC
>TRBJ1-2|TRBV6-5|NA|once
CASSSQGPLYGYTF
TGTGCCAGCAGTTCACAGGGCCCGCTCTATGGCTACACCTTC
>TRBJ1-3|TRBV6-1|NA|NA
CASSVGQSSGNTIYF
TGTGCCAGCAGTGTTGGACAGTCCTCTGGAAACACCATATATTTT
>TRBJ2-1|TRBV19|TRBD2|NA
CASSPPGLADYNEQFF
TGTGCCAGTAGTCCACCGGGACTAGCTGACTACAATGAGCAGTTCTTC
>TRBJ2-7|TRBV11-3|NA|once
CASSGESYEQYF
TGTGCCAGCAGCGGGGAGTCCTACGAGCAGTACTTC
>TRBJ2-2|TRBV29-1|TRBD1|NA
CSVTAGTGSTGELFF
TGCAGCGTGACAGCCGGGACAGGGTCCACCGGGGAGCTGTTTTTT
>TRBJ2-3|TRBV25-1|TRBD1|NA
CASSGDRGTDTQYF
TGTGCCAGCAGTGGGGACAGGGGCACAGATACGCAGTATTTT
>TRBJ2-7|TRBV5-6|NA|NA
CASSSTDYEQYF
TGTGCCAGCAGCTCGACAGACTACGAGCAGTACTTC
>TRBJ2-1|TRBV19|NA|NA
CASGDRDNEQFF
TGTGCCAGTGGGGACCGAGACAATGAGCAGTTCTTC
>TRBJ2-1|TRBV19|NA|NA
CASSMVFYNEQFF
TGTGCCAGTAGTATGGTGTTTTACAATGAGCAGTTCTTC
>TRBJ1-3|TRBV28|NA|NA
CASREVVSGNTIYF
TGTGCCAGCAGGGAAGTCGTCTCTGGAAACACCATATATTTT
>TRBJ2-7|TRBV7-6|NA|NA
CASSPGGGADEQYF
TGTGCCAGCAGCCCCGGAGGGGGCGCGGACGAGCAGTACTTC
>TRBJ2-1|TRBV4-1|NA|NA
CASSQLSSQALNEQFF
TGCGCCAGCAGCCAACTCTCATCGCAGGCACTCAATGAGCAGTTCTTC
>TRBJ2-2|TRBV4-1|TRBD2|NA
CASSRSTSGRANTGELFF
TGCGCCAGCAGCCGCTCCACTAGCGGGAGGGCAAACACCGGGGAGCTGTTTTTT
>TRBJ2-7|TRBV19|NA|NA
CASSSSSYEQYF
TGTGCCAGTAGTTCGAGCTCCTACGAGCAGTACTTC
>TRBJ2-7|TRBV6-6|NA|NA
CASSYPSYEQYF
TGTGCCAGCAGTTACCCCTCCTACGAGCAGTACTTC
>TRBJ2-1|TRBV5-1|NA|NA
CASSWYVNEQFF
TGCGCCAGCAGCTGGTACGTCAATGAGCAGTTCTTC
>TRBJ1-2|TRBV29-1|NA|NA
CSVEDGPRGYTF
TGCAGCGTTGAAGATGGGCCGAGAGGCTACACCTTC